This TCR beta chain was sequenced for a study of T cells in Graves' hyperthyroidism and ophthalmopathy. Study results and limitations: The model identified upcoming ophthalmopathy a median approximately 6.5 months ahead of onset.

CDR1 and CDR2 from the germline V gene are DFQATT and SNEGSKA (reference sequence). Between the trimmed V and J ends, which lost 0 bases and 7 bases, there was a span of 18 bases. The CDR3 consists of 15 residues. The study included ophthalmopathy patients with Clinical Activity Score at least 3, NOSPECS grade at least 4 and duration under 3 months. Reasons for excluding patients were uncontrolled infection, other autoimmune disease, pregnancy or lactation. Diagnostic assessment was based on clinical symptoms, serum thyroxine and TRAb, thyroid ultrasound and orbital computed tomography. Amplified TCR beta CDR3 regions came from RNA transcripts. The HTBI primer set drove a first-round RT-PCR of the TCR CDR3. Using its own MiXCR run on the multiplex PCR reads, TCRdb lists one record per CDR3 protein. The sample has fewer than 400,000 distinct CDR3 sequences; more than 12% are singletons. In this sample, this clonotype turned up many times. The antigen is unknown.

This receptor was taken from a man aged 50 to 59 with Graves' ophthalmopathy. Sequences were obtained from blood. The genes are TRBV20-1 and TRBJ1-1; TRBD1 might be the D (6 bases). CDR3 DNA: TGCAGTGCTAGAGATTCTGGCAGGGGTTTCGGTGAAGCTTTCTTT. Translating gives CSARDSGRGFGEAFF.